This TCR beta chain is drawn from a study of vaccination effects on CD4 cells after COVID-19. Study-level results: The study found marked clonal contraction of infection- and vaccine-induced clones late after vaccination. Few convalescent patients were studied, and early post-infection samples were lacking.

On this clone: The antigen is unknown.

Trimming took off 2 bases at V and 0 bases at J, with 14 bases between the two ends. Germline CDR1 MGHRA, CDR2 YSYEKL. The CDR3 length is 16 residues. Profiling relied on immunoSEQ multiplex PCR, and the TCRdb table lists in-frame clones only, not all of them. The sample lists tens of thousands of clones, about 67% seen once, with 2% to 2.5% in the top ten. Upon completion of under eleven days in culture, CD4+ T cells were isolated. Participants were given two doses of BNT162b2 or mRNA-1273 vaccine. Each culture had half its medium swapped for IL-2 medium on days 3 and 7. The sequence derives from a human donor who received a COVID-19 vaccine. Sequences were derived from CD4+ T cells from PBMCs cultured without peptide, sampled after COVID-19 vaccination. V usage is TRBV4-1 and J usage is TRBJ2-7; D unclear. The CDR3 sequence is CASSQLNKVSSYEQYV. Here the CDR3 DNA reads TGCGCCAGCAGCCAATTAAACAAGGTCAGCTCCTACGAGCAGTACGTC.